These 8 T cell receptor beta chains were sequenced from one sample in a study of cytomegalovirus exposure and HLA in healthy donors. Produced via immunoSEQ multiplex PCR; TCRdb's table is partial and in-frame only. The table lists more than 120,000 clones, approximately 90% of them singletons, with 3.5% to 5.5% in the top ten. Input material: PBMCs. The receptor source for this set is a man aged 18 to 35 in good health and CMV-seropositive.

This chain connects TRBV13 to TRBJ2-7; TRBD1 matches 8 bases. After removal of 5 bases from V and 0 bases from J, the junction contained 6 bases not matched to a gene. This CDR3 has 15 residues. CDR1 and CDR2 (germline): PRHDT, FYEKMQ (reference sequence). The CDR3 spells CASSPRGQDSYEQYF. The CDR3 DNA reads TGTGCCAGCAGCCCTCGGGGACAGGACTCCTACGAGCAGTACTTC.

V is TRBV6-1 and J is TRBJ1-2, with a tentative D call TRBD1 (6 bases). V lost 5 bases and J lost 4, with 11 bases in between. This CDR3 is built from 13 residues. Germline V CDR1 and CDR2: MNHNS, SASEGT. CDR3 in amino acids: CASSQQGSYGYTF. The CDR3 region has the DNA TGTGCCAGCAGTCAACAGGGAAGCTATGGCTACACCTTC.

V is TRBV19 and J is TRBJ2-2, with D possibly TRBD1 on 6 matching bases. The CDR3 runs 14 residues. The V end was cut by 4 bases, the J end by 4 bases, with 10 bases between. The germline gives CDR1 LNHDA, CDR2 SQIVND (reference sequence). This CDR3 is CASSNVGGTGELFF. The CDR3, as DNA: TGTGCCAGTAGTAACGTAGGGGGCACCGGGGAGCTGTTTTTT.

This sequence joins TRBV28 and TRBJ1-1, with TRBD1 as a possible D gene (6 bases). There are 13 residues in the CDR3. V lost 6 bases and J 5 bases, leaving 13 bases between the germline ends. Germline CDR1 and CDR2: MDHEN and SYDVKM. The DNA of the CDR3 is TGTGCCAGCAGAAACACAGGGCGAACTGAAGCTTTCTTT. Translating gives CASRNTGRTEAFF.

The chain recombines TRBV18 with TRBJ1-2, with 7 positions matching TRBD1. Germline V gives CDR1 KGHSH, CDR2 LQKENI. CDR3 length: 13 amino acids. V shed 6 bases and J 5 bases; nucleotides not matched to a gene: 6. DNA of the CDR3: TGTGCCAGCTCCCCCGACAGGGAATATGGCTACACCTTC. Translated: CASSPDREYGYTF.

This chain connects TRBV5-1 to TRBJ2-1; the D gene is possibly TRBD1 (5 bases). Germline V gene sequence: CDR1 SGHRS, CDR2 YFSETQ. This CDR3 is built from 11 residues. The V gene lost 7 bases and the J gene lost 8 bases, with 10 bases spanning the gap. CDR3 nucleotides: TGCGCCAGCGGGTCCAGGGATGAGCAGTTCTTC. It translates to CASGSRDEQFF.

The V and J genes are TRBV6-1 and TRBJ2-1, with 13 bases identical to TRBD2. This CDR3 has 18 residues. From germline, CDR1 is MNHNS and CDR2 SASEGT. Unmatched junction bases numbered 10, after V lost 8 bases and J lost 0 bases. The CDR3 is CASRGLAGALSSYNEQFF. CDR3 DNA: TGTGCCAGCCGTGGACTAGCGGGAGCCTTAAGCTCCTACAATGAGCAGTTCTTC.

A few counts support this clone. The chain has TRBV9 and TRBJ1-2, with 7 bases fitting TRBD1. The CDR3 totals 14 residues. Germline CDR1 SGDLS, CDR2 YYNGEE. The V segment lost 2 bases and the J segment 2 bases; nucleotides outside the gene matches: 3. The CDR3, as DNA: TGTGCCAGCAGCGTCGGGGACAGCAACTATGGCTACACCTTC. Translated: CASSVGDSNYGYTF. Filled out from reference TRBV9 and TRBJ1-2, the complete variable domain reads DSGVTQTPKHLITATGQRVTLRCSPRSGDLSVYWYQQSLDQGLQFLIQYYNGEERAKGNILERFSAQQFPDLHSELNLSSLELGDSALYFCASSVGDSNYGYTFGSGTRLTVV.